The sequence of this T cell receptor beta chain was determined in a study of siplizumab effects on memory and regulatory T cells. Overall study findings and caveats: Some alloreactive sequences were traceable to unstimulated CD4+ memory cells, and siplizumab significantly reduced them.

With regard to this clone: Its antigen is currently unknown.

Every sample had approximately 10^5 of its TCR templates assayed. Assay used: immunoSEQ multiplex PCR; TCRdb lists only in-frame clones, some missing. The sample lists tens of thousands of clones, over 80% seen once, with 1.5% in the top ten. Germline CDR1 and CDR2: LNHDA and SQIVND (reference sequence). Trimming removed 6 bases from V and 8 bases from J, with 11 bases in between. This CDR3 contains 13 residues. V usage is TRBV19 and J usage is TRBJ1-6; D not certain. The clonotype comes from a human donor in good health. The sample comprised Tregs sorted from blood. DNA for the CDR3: TGTGCCAGTAGGACCGGACGGGATTCACCCCTCCACTTT. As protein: CASRTGRDSPLHF.